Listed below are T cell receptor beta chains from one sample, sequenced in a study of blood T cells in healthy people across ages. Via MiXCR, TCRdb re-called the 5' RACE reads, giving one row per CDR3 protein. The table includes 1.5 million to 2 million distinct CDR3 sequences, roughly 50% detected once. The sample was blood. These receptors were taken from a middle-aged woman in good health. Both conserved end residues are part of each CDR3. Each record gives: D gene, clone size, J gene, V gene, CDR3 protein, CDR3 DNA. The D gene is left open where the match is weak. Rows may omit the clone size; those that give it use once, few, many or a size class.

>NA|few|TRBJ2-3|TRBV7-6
CASSAVLGLTDTQYF
TGTGCCAGCAGCGCAGTCTTGGGCCTCACAGATACGCAGTATTTT
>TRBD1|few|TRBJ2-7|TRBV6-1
CASRADRGILYEQYF
TGTGCCAGCAGAGCGGACAGGGGAATTCTCTACGAGCAGTACTTC
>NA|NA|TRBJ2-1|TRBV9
CASSVAGSPYNEQFF
TGTGCCAGCAGCGTAGCCGGAAGTCCCTACAATGAGCAGTTCTTC
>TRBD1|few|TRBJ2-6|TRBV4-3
CASSQEFRRGSSGANVLTF
TGCGCCAGCAGCCAAGAGTTTCGCAGGGGGAGCTCTGGGGCCAACGTCCTGACTTTC
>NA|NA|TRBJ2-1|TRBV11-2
CASSLGRGNPRENEQFF
TGTGCCAGCAGCTTAGGTAGGGGCAACCCCAGGGAGAATGAGCAGTTCTTC
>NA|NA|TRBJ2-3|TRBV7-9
CANDGPSTDTQYF
TGTGCCAACGATGGCCCTAGCACAGATACGCAGTATTTT
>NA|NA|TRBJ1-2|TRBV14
CAGSPGPHYGYTF
TGTGCCGGCAGCCCCGGACCTCACTATGGCTACACCTTC
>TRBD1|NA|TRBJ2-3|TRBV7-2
CASSLGTGGKVATQYF
TGTGCCAGCAGCTTAGGGACAGGGGGCAAGGTCGCTACGCAGTATTTT
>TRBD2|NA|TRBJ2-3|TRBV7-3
CASSSGTSGWTDTQYF
TGTGCCAGCAGCTCTGGGACTAGCGGGTGGACAGATACGCAGTATTTT
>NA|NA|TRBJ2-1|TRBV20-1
CSASRGARLRYNEQFF
TGCAGTGCTTCACGGGGGGCCCGCCTTCGTTACAATGAGCAGTTCTTC
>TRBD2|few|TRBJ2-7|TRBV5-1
CASSLAHIGSGDEQYF
TGCGCCAGCAGCTTGGCCCATATCGGTAGCGGGGACGAGCAGTACTTC
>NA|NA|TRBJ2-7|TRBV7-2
CASSLEAVRYNEQYF
TGTGCCAGCAGCTTAGAGGCTGTCAGATACAATGAGCAGTACTTC